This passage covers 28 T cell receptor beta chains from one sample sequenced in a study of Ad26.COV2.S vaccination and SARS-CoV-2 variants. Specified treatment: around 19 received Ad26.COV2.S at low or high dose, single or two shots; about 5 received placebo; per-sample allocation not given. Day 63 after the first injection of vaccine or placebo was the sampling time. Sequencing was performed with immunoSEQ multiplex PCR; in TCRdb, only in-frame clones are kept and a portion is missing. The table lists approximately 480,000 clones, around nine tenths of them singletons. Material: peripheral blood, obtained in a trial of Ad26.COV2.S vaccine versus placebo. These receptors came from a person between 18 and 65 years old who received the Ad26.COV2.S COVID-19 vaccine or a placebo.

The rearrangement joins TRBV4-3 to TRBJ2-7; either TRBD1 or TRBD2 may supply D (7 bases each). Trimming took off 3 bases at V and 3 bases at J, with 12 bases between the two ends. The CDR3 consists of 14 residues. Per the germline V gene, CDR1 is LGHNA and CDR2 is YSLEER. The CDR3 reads CASSQQGGLYEQYF. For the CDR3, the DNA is TGCGCCAGCAGCCAGCAGGGGGGGCTCTACGAGCAGTACTTC.

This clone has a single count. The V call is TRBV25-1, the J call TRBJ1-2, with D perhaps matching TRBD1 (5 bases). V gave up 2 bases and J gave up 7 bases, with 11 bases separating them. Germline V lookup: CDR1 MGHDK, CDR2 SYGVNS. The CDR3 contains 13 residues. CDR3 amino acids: CASSEARDRGYTF. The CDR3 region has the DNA TGTGCCAGCAGTGAAGCCAGGGATCGTGGCTACACCTTC.

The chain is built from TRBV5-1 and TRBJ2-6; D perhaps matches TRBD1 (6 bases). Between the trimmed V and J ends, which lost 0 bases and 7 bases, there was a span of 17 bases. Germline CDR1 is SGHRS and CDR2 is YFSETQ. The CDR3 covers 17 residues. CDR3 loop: CASSLVITGMGANVLTF. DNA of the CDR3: TGCGCCAGCAGCTTGGTTATAACAGGGATGGGAGCCAACGTCCTGACTTTC.

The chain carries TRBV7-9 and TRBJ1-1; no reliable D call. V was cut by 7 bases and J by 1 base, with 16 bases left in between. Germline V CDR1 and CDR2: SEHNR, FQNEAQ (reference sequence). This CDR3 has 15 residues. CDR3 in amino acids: CASTQILIGNTEAFF. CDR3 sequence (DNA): TGTGCCAGCACCCAGATCTTAATCGGGAACACTGAAGCTTTCTTT.

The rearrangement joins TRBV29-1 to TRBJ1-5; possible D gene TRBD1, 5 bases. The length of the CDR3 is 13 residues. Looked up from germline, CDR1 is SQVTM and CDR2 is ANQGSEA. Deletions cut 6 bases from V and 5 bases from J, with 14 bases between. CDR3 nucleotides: TGCAGCGTCTTGGGACTGCCTGATCAGCCCCAGCATTTT. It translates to CSVLGLPDQPQHF.

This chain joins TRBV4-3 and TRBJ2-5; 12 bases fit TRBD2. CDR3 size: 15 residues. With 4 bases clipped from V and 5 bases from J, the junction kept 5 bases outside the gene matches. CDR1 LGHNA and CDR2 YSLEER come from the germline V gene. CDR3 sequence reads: CASSPWTSGDETQYF. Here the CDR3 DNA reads TGCGCCAGCAGCCCCTGGACTAGCGGGGACGAGACCCAGTACTTC.

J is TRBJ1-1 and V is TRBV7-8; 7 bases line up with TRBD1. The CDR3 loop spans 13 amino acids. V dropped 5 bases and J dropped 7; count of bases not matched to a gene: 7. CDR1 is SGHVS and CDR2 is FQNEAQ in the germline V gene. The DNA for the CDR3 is TGTGCCAGCAGCCAAGGGACAGTGCTTGAAGCTTTCTTT. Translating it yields CASSQGTVLEAFF.

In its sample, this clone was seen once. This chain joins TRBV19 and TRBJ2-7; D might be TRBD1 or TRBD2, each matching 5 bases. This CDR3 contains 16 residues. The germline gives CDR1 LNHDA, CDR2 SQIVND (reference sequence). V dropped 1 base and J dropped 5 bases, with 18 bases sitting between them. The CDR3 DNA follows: TGTGCCAGTAGTATAGGTGGGACGCGTGGGGGTAACGAGCAGTACTTC. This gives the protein CASSIGGTRGGNEQYF.

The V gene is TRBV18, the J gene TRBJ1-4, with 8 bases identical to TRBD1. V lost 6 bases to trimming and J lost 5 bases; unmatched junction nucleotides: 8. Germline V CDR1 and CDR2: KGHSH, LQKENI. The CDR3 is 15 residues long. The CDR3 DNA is TGTGCCAGCTCGCCGGACAGGGTGGGCAATGAAAAACTGTTTTTT. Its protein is CASSPDRVGNEKLFF.

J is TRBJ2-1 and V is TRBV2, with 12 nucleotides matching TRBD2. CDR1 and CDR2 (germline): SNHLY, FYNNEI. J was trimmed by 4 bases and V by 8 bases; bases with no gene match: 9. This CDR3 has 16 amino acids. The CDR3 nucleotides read TGTGCCAGCCTCGAGGAAGGACTAGCGGGATACAATGAGCAGTTCTTC. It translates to CASLEEGLAGYNEQFF.

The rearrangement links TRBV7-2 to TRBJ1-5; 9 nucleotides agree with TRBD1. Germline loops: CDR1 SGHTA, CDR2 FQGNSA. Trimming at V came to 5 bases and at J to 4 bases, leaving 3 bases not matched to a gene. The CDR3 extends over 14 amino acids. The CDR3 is CASSQGTGNQPQHF. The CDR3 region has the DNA TGTGCCAGCAGCCAAGGGACAGGGAATCAGCCCCAGCATTTT. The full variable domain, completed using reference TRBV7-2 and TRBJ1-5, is GAGVSQSPSNKVTEKGKDVELRCDPISGHTALYWYRQSLGQGLEFLIYFQGNSAPDKSGLPSDRFSAERTGGSVSTLTIQRTQQEDSAVYLCASSQGTGNQPQHFGDGTRLSIL.

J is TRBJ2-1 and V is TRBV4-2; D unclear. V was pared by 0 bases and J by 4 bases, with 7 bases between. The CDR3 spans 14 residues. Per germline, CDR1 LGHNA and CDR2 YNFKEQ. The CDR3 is CASSQDWGYNEQFF. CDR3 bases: TGTGCCAGCAGCCAAGATTGGGGTTACAATGAGCAGTTCTTC.

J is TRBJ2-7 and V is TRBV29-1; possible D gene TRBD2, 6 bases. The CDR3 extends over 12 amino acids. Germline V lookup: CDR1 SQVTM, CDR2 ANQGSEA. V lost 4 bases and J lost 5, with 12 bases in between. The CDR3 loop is CSVAGGSNEQYF. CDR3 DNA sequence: TGCAGCGTTGCTGGAGGGTCAAACGAGCAGTACTTC.

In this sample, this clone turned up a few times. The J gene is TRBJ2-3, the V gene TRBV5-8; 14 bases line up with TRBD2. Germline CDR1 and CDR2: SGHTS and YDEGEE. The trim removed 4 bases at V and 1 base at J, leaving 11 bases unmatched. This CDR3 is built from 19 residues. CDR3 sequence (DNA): TGTGCCAGCAGCCGGTTAGGGACTAGCGGGAGTTCTGGCACAGATACGCAGTATTTT. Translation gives CASSRLGTSGSSGTDTQYF.

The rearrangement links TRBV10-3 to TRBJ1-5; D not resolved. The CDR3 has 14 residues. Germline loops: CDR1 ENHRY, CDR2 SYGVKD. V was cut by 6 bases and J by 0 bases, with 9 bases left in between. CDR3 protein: CAISAGPSNQPQHF. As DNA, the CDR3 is TGTGCCATCAGCGCGGGTCCTAGCAATCAGCCCCAGCATTTT.

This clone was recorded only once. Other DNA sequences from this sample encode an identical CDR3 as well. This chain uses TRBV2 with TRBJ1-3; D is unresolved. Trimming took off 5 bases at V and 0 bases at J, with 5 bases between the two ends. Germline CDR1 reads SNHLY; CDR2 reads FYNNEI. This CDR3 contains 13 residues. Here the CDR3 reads CASSRDSGNTIYF. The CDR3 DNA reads TGTGCCAGCAGTAGGGACTCTGGAAACACCATATATTTT.

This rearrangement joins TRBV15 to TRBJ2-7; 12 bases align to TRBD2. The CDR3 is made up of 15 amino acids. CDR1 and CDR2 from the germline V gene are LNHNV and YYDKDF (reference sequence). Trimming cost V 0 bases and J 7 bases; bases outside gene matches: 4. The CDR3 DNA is TGTGCCACCAGCAGAGATCCACTAGCGGGAGGTGAGCAGTACTTC. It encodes CATSRDPLAGGEQYF.

CDR3 protein: CASTGPHPGTGGKISPEAFF. CDR3 sequence (DNA): TGTGCCAGCACCGGACCCCACCCCGGGACAGGGGGCAAAATAAGCCCTGAAGCTTTCTTT. The chain employs TRBV2 and TRBJ1-1; 12 bases align to TRBD1. The germline V gene encodes CDR1 SNHLY and CDR2 FYNNEI. The V gene end was trimmed by 7 bases and the J gene end by 6 bases; junction bases not matched to a gene: 24. CDR3 size: 20 residues.

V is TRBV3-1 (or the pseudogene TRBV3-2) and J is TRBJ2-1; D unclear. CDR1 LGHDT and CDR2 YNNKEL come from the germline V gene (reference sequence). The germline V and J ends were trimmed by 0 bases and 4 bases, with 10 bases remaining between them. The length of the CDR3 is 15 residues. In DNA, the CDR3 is TGTGCCAGCAGCCAAGAAATCAGATCATACAATGAGCAGTTCTTC. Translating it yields CASSQEIRSYNEQFF.

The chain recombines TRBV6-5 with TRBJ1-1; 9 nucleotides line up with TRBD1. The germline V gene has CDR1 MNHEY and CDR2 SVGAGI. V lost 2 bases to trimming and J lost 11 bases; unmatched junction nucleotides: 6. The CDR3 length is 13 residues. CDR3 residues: CASSYRGQGRAFF. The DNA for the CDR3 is TGTGCCAGCAGTTACAGGGGACAGGGTAGGGCTTTCTTT.

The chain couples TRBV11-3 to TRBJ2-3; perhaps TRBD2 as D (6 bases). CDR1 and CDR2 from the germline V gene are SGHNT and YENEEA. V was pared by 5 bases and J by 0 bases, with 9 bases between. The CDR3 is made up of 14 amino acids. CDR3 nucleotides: TGTGCCAGCAGCCCGGGGACTAGCACAGATACGCAGTATTTT. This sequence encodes CASSPGTSTDTQYF.

Here the CDR3 reads CASSEVIIYEQYF. The CDR3 DNA reads TGTGCCAGCAGTGAAGTAATAATCTACGAGCAGTACTTC. J is TRBJ2-7 and V is TRBV2; D gene uncertain. CDR3 length: 13 amino acids. Germline CDR1 and CDR2: SNHLY and FYNNEI. Trimming took 1 base from V and 3 from J, leaving 7 bases between them.

The CDR3: CASSLGAYEQYF. The CDR3 DNA reads TGTGCCAGCAGTTTGGGGGCCTACGAGCAGTACTTC. The chain combines TRBV12-3 or TRBV12-4 with TRBJ2-7; D could derive from TRBD1 or TRBD2 (5 bases each). V lost 3 bases, J lost 2 bases, and 5 bases lay in between. There are 12 residues in the CDR3.

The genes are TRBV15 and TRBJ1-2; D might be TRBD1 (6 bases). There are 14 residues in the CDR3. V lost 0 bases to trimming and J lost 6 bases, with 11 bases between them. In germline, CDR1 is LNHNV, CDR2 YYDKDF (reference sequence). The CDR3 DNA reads TGTGCCACCAGCAGAGATTCCACAGGGAATGGCTACACCTTC. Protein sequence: CATSRDSTGNGYTF. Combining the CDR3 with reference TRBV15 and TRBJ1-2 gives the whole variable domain DAMVIQNPRYQVTQFGKPVTLSCSQTLNHNVMYWYQQKSSQAPKLLFHYYDKDFNNEADTPDNFQSRRPNTSFCFLDIRSPGLGDTAMYLCATSRDSTGNGYTFGSGTRLTVV.

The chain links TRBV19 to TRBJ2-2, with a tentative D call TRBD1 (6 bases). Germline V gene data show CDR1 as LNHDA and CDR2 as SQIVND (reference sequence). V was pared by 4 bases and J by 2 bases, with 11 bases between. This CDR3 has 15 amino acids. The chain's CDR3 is CASSRDNQNTGELFF. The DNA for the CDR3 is TGTGCCAGTAGTAGGGACAATCAAAACACCGGGGAGCTGTTTTTT.

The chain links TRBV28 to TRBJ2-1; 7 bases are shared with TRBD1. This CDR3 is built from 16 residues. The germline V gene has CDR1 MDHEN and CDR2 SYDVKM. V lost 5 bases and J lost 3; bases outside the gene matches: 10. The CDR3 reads CASSPSGRGLYNEQFF. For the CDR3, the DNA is TGTGCCAGCAGTCCCTCGGGAAGGGGGCTCTACAATGAGCAGTTCTTC.

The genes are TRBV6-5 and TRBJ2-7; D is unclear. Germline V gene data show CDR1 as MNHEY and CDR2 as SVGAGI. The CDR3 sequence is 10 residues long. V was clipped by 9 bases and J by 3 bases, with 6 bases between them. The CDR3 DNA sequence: TGTGCCAGACCCTACTACGAGCAGTACTTC. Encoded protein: CARPYYEQYF.

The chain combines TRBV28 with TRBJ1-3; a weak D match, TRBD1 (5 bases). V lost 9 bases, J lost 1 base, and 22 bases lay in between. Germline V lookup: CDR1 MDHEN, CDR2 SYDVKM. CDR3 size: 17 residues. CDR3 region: CASPPSGPLFSGNTIYF. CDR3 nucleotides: TGTGCCAGTCCCCCCTCGGGACCTCTATTTTCTGGAAACACCATATATTTT.